The entry below describes one T cell receptor (beta chain). The source of the sample is a study of CD8+ T cells in alopecia areata. Treatment: oral pan-JAK inhibitor, 5-10 mg twice daily. Investigators isolated RNA and reverse transcribed it into cDNA to act as the sequencing template. Clones were sequenced by immunoSEQ multiplex PCR, and TCRdb holds only the in-frame ones, with some missing. The sample contains about 88,000 clones, roughly 45% of which appear only once. Germline lookup yields CDR1 MNHEY and CDR2 SMNVEV (reference sequence). Deletions cut 2 bases from V and 2 bases from J, with 10 bases between. The CDR3 contains 14 residues.

This chain joins TRBV27 and TRBJ2-7; possibly TRBD1 or TRBD2 for D (5 bases each). This sequence was found in a human donor with alopecia areata. The sample in question was CD8+ T cells sorted from blood, obtained at week 24, from a patient treated with tofacitinib. For the CDR3, the DNA is TGTGCCAGCAGTTTAGGGACGGCCACCTACGAGCAGTACTTC. Translation: CASSLGTATYEQYF.